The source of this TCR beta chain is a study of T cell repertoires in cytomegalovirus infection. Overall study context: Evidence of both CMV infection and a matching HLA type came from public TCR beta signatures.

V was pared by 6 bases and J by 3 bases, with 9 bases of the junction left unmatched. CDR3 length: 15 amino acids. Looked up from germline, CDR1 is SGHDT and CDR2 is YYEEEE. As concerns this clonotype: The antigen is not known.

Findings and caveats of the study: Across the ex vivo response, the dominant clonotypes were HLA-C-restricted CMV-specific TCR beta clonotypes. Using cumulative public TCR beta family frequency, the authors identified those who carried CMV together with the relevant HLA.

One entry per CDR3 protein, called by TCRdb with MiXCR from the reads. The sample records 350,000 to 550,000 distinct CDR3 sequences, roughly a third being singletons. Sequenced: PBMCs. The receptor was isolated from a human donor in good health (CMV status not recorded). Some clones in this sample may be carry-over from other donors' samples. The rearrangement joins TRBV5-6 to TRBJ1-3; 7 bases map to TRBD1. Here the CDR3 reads CASTSRQGSGNTIYF. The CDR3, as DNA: TGTGCCAGCACTTCTCGACAGGGTAGTGGAAACACCATATATTTT. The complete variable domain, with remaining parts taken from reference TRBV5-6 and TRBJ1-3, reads DAGVTQSPTHLIKTRGQQVTLRCSPKSGHDTVSWYQQALGQGPQFIFQYYEEEERQRGNFPDRFSGHQFPNYSSELNVNALLLGDSALYLCASTSRQGSGNTIYFGEGSWLTVV.